This T cell receptor beta chain is drawn from a study of shared clonotypes between healthy human individuals. Across the whole study: The plates for each donor numbered three CD4 naive, three CD4 memory, two CD8 naive and one CD8 memory.

Generated by immunoSEQ multiplex PCR, the TCRdb table keeps only in-frame clones and is missing some. The sample includes over 1.5 million clones, 95% to 99% of them seen just once. The germline V gene encodes CDR1 DFQATT and CDR2 SNEGSKA (reference sequence). The CDR3 extends over 11 amino acids. Trimming shortened V by 4 bases and J by 7 bases, and 10 bases separated the two germline ends. This clone was seen only once. Naive CD45RA+ and memory CD45RA-negative subsets were split from CD4+ cells. The source is a man aged 25-40 years in good health. The chain links TRBV20-1 to TRBJ1-1; D unclear. Sequencing was carried out using naive CD4+ T cells sorted from blood. Subset indicated: CD45RA+ positively selected. The CDR3 region is CSATPPDEAFF. Here the CDR3 DNA reads TGCAGTGCTACCCCCCCGGATGAAGCTTTCTTT.